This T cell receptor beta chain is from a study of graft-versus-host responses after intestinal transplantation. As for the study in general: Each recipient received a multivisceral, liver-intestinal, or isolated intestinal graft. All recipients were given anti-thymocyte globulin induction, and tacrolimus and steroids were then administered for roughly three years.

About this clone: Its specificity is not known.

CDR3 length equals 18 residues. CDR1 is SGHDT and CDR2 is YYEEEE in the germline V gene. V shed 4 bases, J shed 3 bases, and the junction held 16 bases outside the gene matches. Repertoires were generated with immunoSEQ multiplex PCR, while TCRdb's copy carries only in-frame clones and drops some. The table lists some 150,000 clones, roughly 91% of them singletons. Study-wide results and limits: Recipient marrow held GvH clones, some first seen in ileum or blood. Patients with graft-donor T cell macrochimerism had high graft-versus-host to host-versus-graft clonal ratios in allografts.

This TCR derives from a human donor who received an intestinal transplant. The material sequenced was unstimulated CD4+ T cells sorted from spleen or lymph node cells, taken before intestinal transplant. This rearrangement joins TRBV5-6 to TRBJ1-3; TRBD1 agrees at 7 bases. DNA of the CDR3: TGTGCCAGCAGCGTCAGCCCACAGGGGTCCACTCTTGGAAACACCATATATTTT. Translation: CASSVSPQGSTLGNTIYF.